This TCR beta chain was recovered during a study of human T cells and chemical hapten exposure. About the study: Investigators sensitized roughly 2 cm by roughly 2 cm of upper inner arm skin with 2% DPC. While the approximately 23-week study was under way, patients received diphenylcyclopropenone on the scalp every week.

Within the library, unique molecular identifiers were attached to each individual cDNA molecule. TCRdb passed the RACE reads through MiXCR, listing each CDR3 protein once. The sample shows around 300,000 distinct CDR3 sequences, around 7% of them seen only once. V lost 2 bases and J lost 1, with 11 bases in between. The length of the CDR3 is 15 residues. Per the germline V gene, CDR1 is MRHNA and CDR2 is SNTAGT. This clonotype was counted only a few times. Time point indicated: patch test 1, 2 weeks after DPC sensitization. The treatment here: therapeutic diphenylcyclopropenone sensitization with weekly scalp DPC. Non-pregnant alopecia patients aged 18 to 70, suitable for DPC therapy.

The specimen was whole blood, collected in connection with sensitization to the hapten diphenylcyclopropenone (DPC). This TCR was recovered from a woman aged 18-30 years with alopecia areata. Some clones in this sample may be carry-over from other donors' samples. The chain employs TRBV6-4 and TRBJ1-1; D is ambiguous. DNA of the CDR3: TGTGCCAGCAGTGACCCCACCTATAGGAACACTGAAGCTTTCTTT. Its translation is CASSDPTYRNTEAFF.